The 2 T cell receptor beta chains given below trace back to one sample, sequenced in a study of immune heterogeneity within non-small cell lung tumors. Template material for each sample was 550 to 700 ng of bulk tumor genomic DNA. Several biopsies per primary tumor, spaced far apart, were taken during surgery. Patients underwent curative surgery for non-small cell lung cancer (untreated and newly diagnosed). CDR3 of TCR beta was amplified by multiplex PCR that used 32 V and 13 J primers. TCRdb re-derived calls from the multiplex PCR reads in MiXCR, one entry per CDR3 protein. This table has 2,500 to 3,500 distinct CDR3 sequences, approximately 58% appearing once. Material for sequencing was lung tumor tissue. The origin of the receptors is a man in his 70s with non-small cell lung cancer.

The table lists this clonotype with a few counts. The V gene is TRBV19, the J gene TRBJ1-1, with D maybe TRBD1 (5 bases). The CDR3 has 14 residues. CDR1 LNHDA and CDR2 SQIVND come from the germline V gene (reference sequence). Trimming removed 6 bases from V and 3 bases from J, with 14 bases in between. The CDR3: CASSRRVGDTEAFF. The CDR3 DNA is TGTGCCAGTAGCCGCAGGGTCGGGGACACTGAAGCTTTCTTT.

The genes are TRBV6-1 and TRBJ2-1; 7 bases map to TRBD2. This CDR3 has 14 amino acids. Germline-derived CDR1 and CDR2 are MNHNS and SASEGT. After removal of 4 bases from V and 6 bases from J, the junction contained 6 bases not matched to a gene. The CDR3 DNA follows: TGTGCCAGCAGTGGTAGAGCGGGGATCAATGAGCAGTTCTTC. Translated, it gives CASSGRAGINEQFF.